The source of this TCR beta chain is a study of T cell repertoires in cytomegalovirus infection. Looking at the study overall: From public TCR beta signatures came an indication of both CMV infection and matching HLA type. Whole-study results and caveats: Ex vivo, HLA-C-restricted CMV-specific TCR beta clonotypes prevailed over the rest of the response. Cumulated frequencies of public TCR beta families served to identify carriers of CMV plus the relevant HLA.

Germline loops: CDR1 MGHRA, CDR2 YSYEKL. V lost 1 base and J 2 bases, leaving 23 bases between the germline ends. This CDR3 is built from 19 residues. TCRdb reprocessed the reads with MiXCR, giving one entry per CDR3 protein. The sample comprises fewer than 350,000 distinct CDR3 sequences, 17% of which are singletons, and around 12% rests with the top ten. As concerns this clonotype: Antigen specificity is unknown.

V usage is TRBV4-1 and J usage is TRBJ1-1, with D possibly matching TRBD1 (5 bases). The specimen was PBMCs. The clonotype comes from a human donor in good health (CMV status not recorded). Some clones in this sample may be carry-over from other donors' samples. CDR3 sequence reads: CASSQVLPGYKFSNTEAFF. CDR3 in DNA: TGCGCCAGCAGCCAAGTTCTCCCAGGGTATAAGTTTAGTAACACTGAAGCTTTCTTT.